This T cell receptor (beta chain) originates from a study of beta chain features in type 1 diabetes. Germline CDR1 SQVTM, CDR2 ANQGSEA. CDR3 size: 13 residues. V was cut by 2 bases and J by 1 base, with 8 bases left in between. cDNA synthesis used the whole RNA isolate, giving expressed TCRB sequences. The method was immunoSEQ multiplex PCR; TCRdb's version includes in-frame clones alone and lacks a portion of them. This repertoire shows a few hundred thousand clones, more than 12% found once; its top ten account for under 0.02%. This clonotype originated in a young woman in good health. The chain combines TRBV29-1 with TRBJ2-5, with D possibly matching TRBD1 (5 bases). The specimen sequenced was naive CD4+ T cells from blood. The chain's CDR3 is CSVEKQVQETQYF. In DNA form, the CDR3 reads TGCAGCGTTGAAAAACAGGTCCAAGAGACCCAGTACTTC.